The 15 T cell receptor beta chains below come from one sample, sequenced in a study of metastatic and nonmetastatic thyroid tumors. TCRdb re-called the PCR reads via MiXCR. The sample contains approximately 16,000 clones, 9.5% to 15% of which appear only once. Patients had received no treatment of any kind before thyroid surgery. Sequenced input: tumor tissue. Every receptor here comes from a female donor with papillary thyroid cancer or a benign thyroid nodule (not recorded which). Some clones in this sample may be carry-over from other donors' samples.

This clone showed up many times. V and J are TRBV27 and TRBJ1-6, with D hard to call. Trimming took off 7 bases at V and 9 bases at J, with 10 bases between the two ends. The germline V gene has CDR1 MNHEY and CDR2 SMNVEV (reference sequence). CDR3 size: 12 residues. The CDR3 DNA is TGTGCCAGCAACGGGGAGGGTTCACCCCTCCACTTT. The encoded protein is CASNGEGSPLHF.

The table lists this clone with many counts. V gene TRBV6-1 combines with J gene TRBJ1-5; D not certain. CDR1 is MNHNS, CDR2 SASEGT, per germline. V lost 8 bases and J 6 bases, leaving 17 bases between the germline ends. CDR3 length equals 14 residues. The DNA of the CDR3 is TGTGCCAGCTCCTCGGAACCTGGTGGTCAGCCCCAGCATTTT. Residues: CASSSEPGGQPQHF.

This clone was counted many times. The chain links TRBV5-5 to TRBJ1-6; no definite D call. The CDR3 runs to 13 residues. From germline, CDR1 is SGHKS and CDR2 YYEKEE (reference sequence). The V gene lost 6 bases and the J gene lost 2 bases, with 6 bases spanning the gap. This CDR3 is CASTDTYNSPLHF. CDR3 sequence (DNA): TGTGCCAGCACAGACACCTATAATTCACCCCTCCACTTT.

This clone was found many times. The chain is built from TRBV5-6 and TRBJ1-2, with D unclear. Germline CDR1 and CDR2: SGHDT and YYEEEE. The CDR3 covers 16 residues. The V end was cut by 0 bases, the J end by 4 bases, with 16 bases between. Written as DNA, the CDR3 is TGTGCCAGCAGCTTGGCCCCGACTGGCGGGGTCTATGGCTACACCTTC. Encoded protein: CASSLAPTGGVYGYTF.

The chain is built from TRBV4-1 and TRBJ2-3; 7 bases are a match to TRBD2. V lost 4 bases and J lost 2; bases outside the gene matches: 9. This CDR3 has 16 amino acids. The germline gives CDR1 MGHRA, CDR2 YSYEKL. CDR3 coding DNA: TGCGCCAGCAGCCGCACGCTAGCGGCCCTCACAGATACGCAGTATTTT. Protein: CASSRTLAALTDTQYF.

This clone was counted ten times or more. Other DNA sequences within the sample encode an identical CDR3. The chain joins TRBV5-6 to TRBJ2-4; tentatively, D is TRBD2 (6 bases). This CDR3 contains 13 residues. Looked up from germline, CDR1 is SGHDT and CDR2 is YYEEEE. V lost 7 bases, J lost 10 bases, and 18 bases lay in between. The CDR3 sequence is CASGGAGSNIQYF. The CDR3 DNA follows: TGTGCCAGCGGCGGGGCAGGATCGAATATTCAGTACTTC.

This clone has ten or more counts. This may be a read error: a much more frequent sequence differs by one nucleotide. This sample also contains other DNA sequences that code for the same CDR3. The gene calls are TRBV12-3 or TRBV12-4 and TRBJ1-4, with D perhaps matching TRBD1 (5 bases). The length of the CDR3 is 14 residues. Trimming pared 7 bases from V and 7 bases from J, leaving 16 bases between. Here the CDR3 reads CASIHRVRGEKLFF. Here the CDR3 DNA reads TGTGCCAGCATCCATAGAGTAAGGGGTGAAAAACTGTTTTTT.

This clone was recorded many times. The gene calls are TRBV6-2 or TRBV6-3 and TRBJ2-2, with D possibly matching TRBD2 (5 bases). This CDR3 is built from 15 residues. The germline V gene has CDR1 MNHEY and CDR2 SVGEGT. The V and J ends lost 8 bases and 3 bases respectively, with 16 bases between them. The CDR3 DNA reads TGTGCCAGCTGCCCCACTTTGGAGGACACCGGGGAGCTGTTTTTT. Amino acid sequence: CASCPTLEDTGELFF.

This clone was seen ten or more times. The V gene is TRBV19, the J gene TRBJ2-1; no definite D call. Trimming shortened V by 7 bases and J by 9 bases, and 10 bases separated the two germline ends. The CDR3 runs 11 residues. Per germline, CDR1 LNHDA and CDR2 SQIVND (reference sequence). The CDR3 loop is CASKEGSEQFF. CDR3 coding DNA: TGTGCCAGTAAAGAAGGAAGTGAGCAGTTCTTC.

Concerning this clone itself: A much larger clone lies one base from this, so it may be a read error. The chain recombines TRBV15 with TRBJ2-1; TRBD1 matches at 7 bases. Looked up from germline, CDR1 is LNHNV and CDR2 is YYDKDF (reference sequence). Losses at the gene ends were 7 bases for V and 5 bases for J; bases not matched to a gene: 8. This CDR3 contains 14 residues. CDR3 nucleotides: TGTGCCACCAATAAAGGACAGGTCGACAATGAGCAGTTCTTC. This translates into CATNKGQVDNEQFF.

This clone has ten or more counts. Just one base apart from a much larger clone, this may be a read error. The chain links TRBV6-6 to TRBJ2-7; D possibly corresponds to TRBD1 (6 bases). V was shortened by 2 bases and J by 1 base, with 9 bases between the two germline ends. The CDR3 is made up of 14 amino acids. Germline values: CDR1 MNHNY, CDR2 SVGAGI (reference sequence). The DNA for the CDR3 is TGTGCCAGCAGTTACGAAACAGGGTCCTACGAGCAGTACTTC. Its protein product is CASSYETGSYEQYF.

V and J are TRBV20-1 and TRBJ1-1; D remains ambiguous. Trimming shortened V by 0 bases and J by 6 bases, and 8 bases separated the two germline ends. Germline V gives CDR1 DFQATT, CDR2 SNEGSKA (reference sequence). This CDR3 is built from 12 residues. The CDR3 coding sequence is TGCAGTGCTAGAGACCAGAGCCCTGAAGCTTTCTTT. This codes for CSARDQSPEAFF.

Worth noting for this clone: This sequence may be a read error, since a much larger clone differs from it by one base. The CDR3 loop is CVAGRDTEAFF. In DNA form, the CDR3 reads TGTGTCGCGGGCAGAGACACTGAAGCTTTCTTT. V is TRBV25-1 and J is TRBJ1-1, with D hard to call. The CDR3 totals 11 residues. Germline V gene sequence: CDR1 MGHDK, CDR2 SYGVNS.

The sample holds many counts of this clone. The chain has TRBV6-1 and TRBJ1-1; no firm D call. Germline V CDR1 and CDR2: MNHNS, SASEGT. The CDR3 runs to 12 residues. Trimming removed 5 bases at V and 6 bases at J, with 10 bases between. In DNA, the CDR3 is TGTGCCAGCAGTCGCCGTGATTCTGAAGCTTTCTTT. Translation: CASSRRDSEAFF.

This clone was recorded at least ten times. CDR3 amino acids: CSADRRVTSTDTQYF. The CDR3 DNA reads TGCAGTGCAGACCGTAGAGTAACTAGCACAGATACGCAGTATTTT. This chain joins TRBV20-1 and TRBJ2-3; D is uncertain. The CDR3 has 15 residues. Germline CDR1 is DFQATT and CDR2 is SNEGSKA (reference sequence). Trimming cost V 6 bases and J 0 bases, with 16 bases left between them.